Shown below are 31 T cell receptor beta chains from a single sample sequenced in a study of T cell changes during pregnancy in multiple sclerosis. Repertoires were generated with immunoSEQ multiplex PCR, while TCRdb's copy carries only in-frame clones and drops some. This sample has nearly 110,000 clones; 85% to 95% occur once, and the top ten carry roughly 1.5%. Sequencing was performed on peripheral blood, taken after pregnancy. Source of these receptors: a female donor with multiple sclerosis, enrolled in a pregnancy study.

This clone occurred once. This sequence joins TRBV7-9 and TRBJ1-4; D gene ambiguous. V gave up 5 bases and J gave up 2 bases, with 12 bases separating them. CDR1 is SEHNR and CDR2 is FQNEAQ in the germline V gene (reference sequence). The CDR3 has 15 residues. The chain's CDR3 is CASSPQAPTNEKLFF. CDR3 bases: TGTGCCAGCAGCCCTCAGGCCCCGACTAATGAAAAACTGTTTTTT.

This sequence joins TRBV4-2 and TRBJ1-6; maybe TRBD1 (5 bases). V was cut by 2 bases and J by 6 bases, with 8 bases left in between. Germline V lookup: CDR1 LGHNA, CDR2 YNFKEQ. CDR3 size: 14 residues. The CDR3 DNA sequence: TGTGCCAGCAGCCAAATAGACAGTAATTCACCCCTCCACTTT. Protein: CASSQIDSNSPLHF.

The chain combines TRBV14 with TRBJ2-2; 8 bases line up with TRBD1. V gave up 3 bases and J gave up 3 bases; unmatched junction bases: 6. CDR1 is SGHDN and CDR2 is FVKESK in the germline V gene. The CDR3 sequence is 16 residues long. This CDR3 reads CASSHAGTGYTGELFF. The CDR3 region has the DNA TGTGCCAGCAGCCATGCCGGGACAGGTTACACCGGGGAGCTGTTTTTT.

The CDR3 coding sequence is TGCGCCAGCAGCTTGGAGGTGGGCGGGATGTTGAGCACCGGGGAGCTGTTTTTT. It specifies CASSLEVGGMLSTGELFF. The V and J genes are TRBV5-1 and TRBJ2-2, with D possibly TRBD2 on 6 matching bases. V was cut by 0 bases and J by 4 bases, with 19 bases left in between. Germline values: CDR1 SGHRS, CDR2 YFSETQ. The CDR3 totals 18 residues.

This clone came up once. The V and J genes are TRBV14 and TRBJ2-3; a possible D gene is TRBD1 (7 bases). Germline-derived CDR1 and CDR2 are SGHDN and FVKESK. V was shortened by 4 bases and J by 3 bases, with 17 bases between the two germline ends. The CDR3 loop spans 16 amino acids. The CDR3 DNA reads TGTGCCAGCAGCCCAGGGGGGAGCCCGCGTACAGATACGCAGTATTTT. Encoded protein: CASSPGGSPRTDTQYF.

This chain connects TRBV5-5 to TRBJ1-5; D is uncertain. The V end lost 1 base, the J end lost 0 bases, and 8 bases lay between the germline ends. In germline, CDR1 is SGHKS, CDR2 YYEKEE (reference sequence). CDR3 size: 15 residues. CDR3 sequence: CASSLRGNSNQPQHF. DNA for the CDR3: TGTGCCAGCAGCTTGCGAGGAAATAGCAATCAGCCCCAGCATTTT.

V is TRBV7-8 and J is TRBJ2-7; the match to TRBD2 covers 13 bases. J gave up 11 bases and V 4 bases, and 20 bases lay outside the gene matches. This CDR3 is built from 18 residues. Germline loops: CDR1 SGHVS, CDR2 FQNEAQ. The CDR3 nucleotides are TGTGCCAGCAGCTACTACAGGGTACCCGGACTAGCGGGAGTACACAAGTACTTC. Translated: CASSYYRVPGLAGVHKYF.

V usage is TRBV28 and J usage is TRBJ2-7, with 8 positions matching TRBD2. In germline, CDR1 is MDHEN, CDR2 SYDVKM. The CDR3 totals 16 residues. J was trimmed by 3 bases and V by 6 bases; bases with no gene match: 13. CDR3 residues: CASSNLQREWDYEQYF. CDR3 bases: TGTGCCAGCAGCAATCTCCAGCGGGAGTGGGACTACGAGCAGTACTTC.

The chain uses TRBV18 and TRBJ2-7; D is possibly TRBD2 (6 bases). Trimming removed 0 bases at V and 3 bases at J, with 12 bases between. This CDR3 region has 15 residues. CDR1 is KGHSH, CDR2 LQKENI, per germline. The CDR3 DNA follows: TGTGCCAGCTCACCACCAGCGGGCCGCCTCTACGAGCAGTACTTC. The encoded protein is CASSPPAGRLYEQYF.

This clone was seen a handful of times. The V call is TRBV2, the J call TRBJ1-1; no firm D call. In germline, CDR1 is SNHLY, CDR2 FYNNEI. The length of the CDR3 is 12 residues. The V end was cut by 6 bases, the J end by 3 bases, with 8 bases between. CDR3 sequence: CASRQSHTEAFF. CDR3 DNA sequence: TGTGCCAGCAGACAGAGTCACACTGAAGCTTTCTTT. Drawing the rest from reference TRBV2 and TRBJ1-1, the complete variable domain is EPEVTQTPSHQVTQMGQEVILRCVPISNHLYFYWYRQILGQKVEFLVSFYNNEISEKSEIFDDQFSVERPDGSNFTLKIRSTKLEDSAMYFCASRQSHTEAFFGQGTRLTVV.

The gene calls are TRBV29-1 and TRBJ1-1; 8 bases line up with TRBD1. The CDR3 loop spans 14 amino acids. The germline V gene has CDR1 SQVTM and CDR2 ANQGSEA. CDR3 DNA sequence: TGCAGTGCCTCCATCGGACAGGGGAACACTGAAGCTTTCTTT. This gives the protein CSASIGQGNTEAFF.

This chain uses TRBV6-4 with TRBJ2-1, with TRBD1 matching 11 bases. Germline V CDR1 and CDR2: MRHNA, SNTAGT. The CDR3 spans 15 residues. The J segment lost 7 bases and the V segment lost 6 bases, leaving 8 bases of the junction unmatched. Here the CDR3 reads CASRMGQGEWNEQFF. CDR3 nucleotide sequence: TGTGCCAGCAGGATGGGACAGGGGGAGTGGAATGAGCAGTTCTTC.

This rearrangement joins TRBV9 to TRBJ1-1; D is ambiguous. V was cut by 7 bases and J by 4 bases, with 14 bases left in between. This CDR3 contains 13 residues. The germline V gene has CDR1 SGDLS and CDR2 YYNGEE. CDR3 sequence reads: CASAGEAGTEAFF. CDR3 in DNA: TGTGCCAGCGCTGGGGAGGCCGGCACTGAAGCTTTCTTT. Variable domain in full (rest from reference TRBV9 and TRBJ1-1): DSGVTQTPKHLITATGQRVTLRCSPRSGDLSVYWYQQSLDQGLQFLIQYYNGEERAKGNILERFSAQQFPDLHSELNLSSLELGDSALYFCASAGEAGTEAFFGQGTRLTVV.

The chain joins TRBV4-1 to TRBJ1-2; TRBD1 matches at 8 bases. The CDR3 loop spans 15 amino acids. After removal of 0 bases from V and 5 bases from J, the junction contained 5 bases not matched to a gene. Germline assignment: CDR1 MGHRA and CDR2 YSYEKL. The CDR3 DNA follows: TGCGCCAGCAGCCAAGATGGCAGGGGGCTTTATGGCTACACCTTC. As protein: CASSQDGRGLYGYTF.

This clone showed up just once. The chain employs TRBV7-8 and TRBJ1-5; D ambiguous. The CDR3 spans 16 residues. Trimming left V 1 base short and J 7 bases short, with 17 bases between. Germline CDR1 is SGHVS and CDR2 is FQNEAQ. CDR3 sequence reads: CASSLGLARLHQPQHF. The CDR3 DNA follows: TGTGCCAGCAGCTTAGGGCTGGCCAGACTCCACCAGCCCCAGCATTTT.

The chain is built from TRBV5-4 and TRBJ1-1; 8 bases align to TRBD1. CDR3 size: 16 residues. Unmatched junction bases numbered 13, after V lost 3 bases and J lost 6 bases. Germline-derived CDR1 and CDR2 are SGHNT and YYREEE (reference sequence). The CDR3 loop reads CASSSGQGRESAEAFF. The CDR3 bases are TGTGCCAGCAGCTCCGGACAGGGACGAGAGAGCGCTGAAGCTTTCTTT.

The chain combines TRBV5-1 with TRBJ2-5, with TRBD2 matching over 9 bases. The CDR3 runs 15 residues. CDR1 and CDR2 from the germline V gene are SGHRS and YFSETQ. J was trimmed by 1 base and V by 1 base; bases with no gene match: 2. CDR3 coding DNA: TGCGCCAGCAGCTTGACACTAGCGGGCCAAGAGACCCAGTACTTC. Protein: CASSLTLAGQETQYF.

CDR3 in amino acids: CASSMSPTGNTEAFF. CDR3 nucleotides: TGTGCCAGTAGTATGAGCCCTACAGGGAACACTGAAGCTTTCTTT. The chain couples TRBV19 to TRBJ1-1; D may be TRBD1 (5 bases). From germline, CDR1 is LNHDA and CDR2 SQIVND (reference sequence). The germline V and J ends were trimmed by 3 bases and 1 base, with 12 bases remaining between them. The CDR3 length is 15 residues.

The rearrangement links TRBV15 to TRBJ2-3; 10 bases map to TRBD1. The V and J ends lost 3 bases and 2 bases, in that order; junction bases with no gene match: 11. The CDR3 totals 18 residues. Germline V lookup: CDR1 LNHNV, CDR2 YYDKDF (reference sequence). The CDR3 here is CATSSPVPGQGPTDTQYF. The CDR3 DNA reads TGTGCCACCAGCAGTCCCGTCCCGGGACAGGGGCCCACAGATACGCAGTATTTT.

J is TRBJ1-5 and V is TRBV5-6; D possibly corresponds to TRBD1 (6 bases). V was pared by 4 bases and J by 2 bases, with 16 bases between. This CDR3 is built from 16 residues. Per germline, CDR1 SGHDT and CDR2 YYEEEE. CDR3 bases: TGTGCCAGCAGCCTACTGGCAGGGGATGGCAATCAGCCCCAGCATTTT. Protein product: CASSLLAGDGNQPQHF.

V gene TRBV2 combines with J gene TRBJ1-1; the match to TRBD1 covers 12 bases. Germline V gene data show CDR1 as SNHLY and CDR2 as FYNNEI. After removal of 6 bases from V and 1 base from J, the junction contained 3 bases not matched to a gene. There are 15 residues in the CDR3. The CDR3 loop reads CASRMGQGANTEAFF. The CDR3 DNA sequence: TGTGCCAGCAGGATGGGACAGGGGGCGAACACTGAAGCTTTCTTT. Full variable domain (outside the CDR3, taken from reference TRBV2 and TRBJ1-1): EPEVTQTPSHQVTQMGQEVILRCVPISNHLYFYWYRQILGQKVEFLVSFYNNEISEKSEIFDDQFSVERPDGSNFTLKIRSTKLEDSAMYFCASRMGQGANTEAFFGQGTRLTVV.

The genes are TRBV19 and TRBJ2-7, with 9 bases that match TRBD2. Trimming removed 4 bases from V and 2 bases from J; junction bases left unmatched: 6. Germline V gene lookup returns CDR1 LNHDA and CDR2 SQIVND (reference sequence). CDR3 length: 15 residues. The CDR3 DNA reads TGTGCCAGTAGTACCTCTAGCGGGAACACCTACGAGCAGTACTTC. This translates into CASSTSSGNTYEQYF. The complete variable domain, with remaining parts taken from reference TRBV19 and TRBJ2-7, reads DGGITQSPKYLFRKEGQNVTLSCEQNLNHDAMYWYRQDPGQGLRLIYYSQIVNDFQKGDIAEGYSVSREKKESFPLTVTSAQKNPTAFYLCASSTSSGNTYEQYFGPGTRLTVT.

This clone was seen only once. The chain links TRBV9 to TRBJ1-3, with D perhaps TRBD1 (5 bases). This CDR3 region has 18 residues. CDR1 SGDLS and CDR2 YYNGEE come from the germline V gene. V lost 3 bases, J lost 0 bases, and 19 bases lay in between. This chain's CDR3 is CASSAGRDSLISGNTIYF. The DNA for the CDR3 is TGTGCCAGCAGCGCGGGCCGAGACAGCTTGATCTCTGGAAACACCATATATTTT.

The chain carries TRBV7-2 and TRBJ2-7, with a tentative D call TRBD2 (6 bases). The CDR3 covers 15 residues. Germline values: CDR1 SGHTA, CDR2 FQGNSA. The V end was cut by 5 bases, the J end by 0 bases, with 14 bases between. The CDR3 reads CASSPRELSSYEQYF. The CDR3 DNA sequence: TGTGCCAGCAGCCCCCGGGAGCTGAGCTCCTACGAGCAGTACTTC.

The rearrangement uses TRBV9 and TRBJ1-5; the match to TRBD1 covers 8 bases. V shed 3 bases and J 6 bases; nucleotides not matched to a gene: 8. Germline assignment: CDR1 SGDLS and CDR2 YYNGEE. The CDR3 is 15 residues long. DNA of the CDR3: TGTGCCAGCAGCGCCCCTGACAGGGGAGGTCAGCCCCAGCATTTT. Its translation: CASSAPDRGGQPQHF. The full variable domain, its missing parts supplied by reference TRBV9 and TRBJ1-5, is DSGVTQTPKHLITATGQRVTLRCSPRSGDLSVYWYQQSLDQGLQFLIQYYNGEERAKGNILERFSAQQFPDLHSELNLSSLELGDSALYFCASSAPDRGGQPQHFGDGTRLSIL.

Notes on this clone: A read error may produce the germline difference seen at one junction end. V and J are TRBV9 and TRBJ1-2; a possible D gene is TRBD1 (6 bases). This CDR3 comprises 14 residues. CDR1 is SGDLS and CDR2 is YYNGEE in the germline V gene. In DNA form, the CDR3 reads TGTGCCAGCAGCGGCCCCGGGACAAACTATGACTACACCTTC. It encodes CASSGPGTNYDYTF.

In DNA, the CDR3 is TGTGCCAGCAGGCCTCCGGGAGCTATCTACGAGCAGTACTTC. Residues: CASRPPGAIYEQYF. The chain links TRBV28 to TRBJ2-7, with a tentative D call TRBD2 (6 bases). Germline CDR1 MDHEN, CDR2 SYDVKM. This CDR3 spans 14 amino acids. V gave up 6 bases and J gave up 3 bases, with 15 bases separating them.

The chain couples TRBV19 to TRBJ2-1; tentatively, D is TRBD2 (6 bases). The CDR3 runs 18 residues. Trimming removed 1 base at V and 1 base at J, with 17 bases between. From germline, CDR1 is LNHDA and CDR2 SQIVND (reference sequence). CDR3 loop: CASSIGGGTGVSYNEQFF. The CDR3 nucleotides read TGTGCCAGTAGTATAGGGGGTGGGACGGGGGTTTCCTACAATGAGCAGTTCTTC.

This clone was observed once. J is TRBJ1-2 and V is TRBV11-2; 8 bases align to TRBD1. This CDR3 is built from 18 residues. Germline V lookup: CDR1 SGHAT, CDR2 FQNNGV. V lost 1 base to trimming and J lost 2 bases; unmatched junction nucleotides: 12. CDR3 nucleotides: TGTGCCAGCAGCTTAGGATACCCAGGGGGCGCCTCCAACTATGGCTACACCTTC. It translates to CASSLGYPGGASNYGYTF. The full variable domain, rest sourced from reference TRBV11-2 and TRBJ1-2, is EAGVAQSPRYKIIEKRQSVAFWCNPISGHATLYWYQQILGQGPKLLIQFQNNGVVDDSQLPKDRFSAERLKGVDSTLKIQPAKLEDSAVYLCASSLGYPGGASNYGYTFGSGTRLTVV.

J is TRBJ2-5 and V is TRBV2; 7 positions match TRBD1. The CDR3 is 14 residues long. CDR1 is SNHLY, CDR2 FYNNEI, per germline. The ends lost 7 bases at V and 2 bases at J; junction bases unmatched: 7. The CDR3 sequence: CASKTGTAQETQYF. The CDR3 DNA reads as TGTGCCAGCAAGACCGGGACAGCTCAAGAGACCCAGTACTTC.

The chain uses TRBV6-1 and TRBJ1-2, with 8 bases identical to TRBD1. The CDR3 is made up of 18 amino acids. Trimming cost V 4 bases and J 6 bases; bases outside gene matches: 19. Germline values: CDR1 MNHNS, CDR2 SASEGT. The CDR3 nucleotides are TGTGCCAGCAGTGGCCGCAGCTCCCGGACAGGGTTTTCCGATGGCTACACCTTC. Translating it yields CASSGRSSRTGFSDGYTF.